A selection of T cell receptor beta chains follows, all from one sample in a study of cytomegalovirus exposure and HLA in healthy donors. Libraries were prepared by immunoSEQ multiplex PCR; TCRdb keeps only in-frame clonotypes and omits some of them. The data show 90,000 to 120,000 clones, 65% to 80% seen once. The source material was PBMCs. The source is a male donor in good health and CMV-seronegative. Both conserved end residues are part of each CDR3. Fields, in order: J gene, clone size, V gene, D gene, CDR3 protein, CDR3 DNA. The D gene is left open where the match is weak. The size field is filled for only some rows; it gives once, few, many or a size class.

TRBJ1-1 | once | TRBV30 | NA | CAWSGQAYTEAFF | TGTGCCTGGAGTGGACAGGCTTACACTGAAGCTTTCTTT
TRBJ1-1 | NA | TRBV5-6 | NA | CASSSLGGEGRTEAFF | TGTGCCAGCAGCTCTTTAGGGGGGGAGGGACGCACTGAAGCTTTCTTT
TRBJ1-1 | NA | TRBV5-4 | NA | CASSLDGITEAFF | TGTGCCAGCAGCTTGGACGGGATCACTGAAGCTTTCTTT
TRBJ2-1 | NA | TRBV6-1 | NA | CASSEEGTFYNEQFF | TGTGCCAGCAGTGAAGAGGGGACTTTCTACAATGAGCAGTTCTTC
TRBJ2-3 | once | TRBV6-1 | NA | CASSEARRPGFTQYF | TGTGCCAGCAGTGAAGCCCGGCGGCCCGGGTTTACGCAGTATTTT
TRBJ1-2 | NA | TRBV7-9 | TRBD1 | CASHSGGEGITDGYTF | TGTGCCAGCCACTCAGGGGGTGAGGGTATTACGGATGGCTACACCTTC
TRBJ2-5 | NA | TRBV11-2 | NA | CASSLVSLVGETQYF | TGTGCCAGCAGCTTAGTGTCTCTAGTCGGCGAGACCCAGTACTTC
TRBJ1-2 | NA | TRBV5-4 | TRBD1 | CASSLQGVNYGYTF | TGTGCCAGCAGTCTACAGGGGGTAAACTATGGCTACACCTTC
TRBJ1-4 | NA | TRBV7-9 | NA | CASSTGSATNEKLFF | TGTGCCAGCAGTACAGGGTCTGCAACTAATGAAAAACTGTTTTTT
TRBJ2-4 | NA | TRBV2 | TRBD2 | CASSETLAGVLELAKNIQYF | TGTGCCAGCAGTGAAACGCTAGCGGGAGTCCTCGAACTAGCCAAAAACATTCAGTACTTC
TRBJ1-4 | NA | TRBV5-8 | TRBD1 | CASSFGTGVEKLFF | TGTGCCAGCAGCTTTGGGACAGGAGTCGAAAAACTGTTTTTT
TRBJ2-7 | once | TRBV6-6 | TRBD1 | CASSNGQGGYEQYF | TGTGCCAGCAGCAACGGACAGGGTGGGTACGAGCAGTACTTC
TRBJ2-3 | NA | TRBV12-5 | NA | CASGTRGGGTDTQYF | TGTGCTAGTGGAACGAGGGGCGGGGGCACAGATACGCAGTATTTT
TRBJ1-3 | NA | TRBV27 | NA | CASSFGGGNTIYF | TGTGCCAGCAGTTTTGGAGGAGGAAACACCATATATTTT
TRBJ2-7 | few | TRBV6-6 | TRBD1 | CASKRQGAQDEQYF | TGTGCCAGCAAACGACAGGGGGCTCAGGACGAGCAGTACTTC
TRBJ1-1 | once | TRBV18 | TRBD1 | CASSGQGMNTEAFF | TGTGCCAGCTCAGGACAGGGGATGAACACTGAAGCTTTCTTT
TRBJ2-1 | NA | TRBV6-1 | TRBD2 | CASSSGGVANQRNLF | TGTGCCAGCAGTTCGGGGGGGGTAGCGAACCAGAGGAACCTCTTC
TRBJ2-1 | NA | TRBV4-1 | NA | CASSQDGTSRNEQFF | TGCGCCAGCAGCCAAGATGGCACTAGCCGCAATGAGCAGTTCTTC
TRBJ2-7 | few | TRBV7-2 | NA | CASSLSLNSYEQYF | TGTGCCAGCAGCTTAAGCTTGAACTCCTACGAGCAGTACTTC
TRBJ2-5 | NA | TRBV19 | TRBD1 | CASSSRRTGDWETQYF | TGTGCCAGTAGTAGCCGCCGGACAGGGGATTGGGAGACCCAGTACTTC
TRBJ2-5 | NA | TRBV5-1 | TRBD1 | CASSPLQGEIQETQYF | TGCGCCAGCAGCCCACTACAGGGGGAAATTCAAGAGACCCAGTACTTC
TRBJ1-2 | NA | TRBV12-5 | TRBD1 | CASGGPGQGTGYTF | TGTGCTAGTGGTGGGCCGGGACAGGGGACTGGCTACACCTTC
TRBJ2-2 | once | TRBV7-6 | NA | CASSSNPGAGDGGELFF | TGTGCCAGCAGCTCAAACCCGGGGGCGGGAGACGGCGGGGAGCTGTTTTTT
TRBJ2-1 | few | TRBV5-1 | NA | CASSFGSGSVGNEQFF | TGCGCCAGCAGCTTCGGGTCCGGGAGTGTAGGAAATGAGCAGTTCTTC
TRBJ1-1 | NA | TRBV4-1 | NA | CASSLPGGATEAFF | TGCGCCAGCAGCCTCCCCGGGGGGGCCACTGAAGCTTTCTTT
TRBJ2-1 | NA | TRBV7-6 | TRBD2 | CASSLGGGRADEQFF | TGTGCCAGCAGCTTAGGGGGCGGGAGGGCGGATGAGCAGTTCTTC